These 24 T cell receptor beta chains share one sample of origin, sequenced in a study of T cell changes during pregnancy in multiple sclerosis. Repertoires were generated with immunoSEQ multiplex PCR, while TCRdb's copy carries only in-frame clones and drops some. The table has 75,000 to 95,000 clones, 70% to 90% seen once. Sequencing was performed on peripheral blood, taken in the first trimester of pregnancy. The receptor source for this set is a female donor in good health, enrolled as a control in a pregnancy study.

This clone was seen a handful of times. The chain combines TRBV27 with TRBJ1-1; D is ambiguous. The CDR3 is made up of 13 amino acids. CDR1 is MNHEY and CDR2 is SMNVEV in the germline V gene (reference sequence). Trimming removed 7 bases at V and 7 bases at J, with 16 bases between. CDR3: CASTPESGSEAFF. In DNA form, the CDR3 reads TGTGCCAGCACCCCAGAGTCGGGGAGTGAAGCTTTCTTT.

This chain joins TRBV12-5 and TRBJ2-6; possible D gene TRBD1, 5 bases. The CDR3 consists of 18 residues. CDR1 is LGHNT and CDR2 is FRNRAP in the germline V gene. Trimming took off 5 bases at V and 5 bases at J, with 22 bases between the two ends. The CDR3 region has the DNA TGTGCTAGTGGTGTTGACTCTGCAGGACAAAGTCGGGCCAACGTCCTGACTTTC. Translated, it gives CASGVDSAGQSRANVLTF.

This clone was observed a single time. The gene calls are TRBV18 and TRBJ2-5, with a tentative D call TRBD2 (6 bases). Germline CDR1 reads KGHSH; CDR2 reads LQKENI. V was cut by 1 base and J by 4 bases, with 13 bases left in between. The CDR3 length is 15 residues. The CDR3 DNA reads as TGTGCCAGCTCACCACGTGCGCGGGGATTAGAGACCCAGTACTTC. Protein: CASSPRARGLETQYF.

J is TRBJ2-7 and V is TRBV6-5; 7 nucleotides match TRBD1. The CDR3 has 15 residues. Germline CDR1 is MNHEY and CDR2 is SVGAGI. Trimming removed 0 bases from V and 5 bases from J; junction bases left unmatched: 7. The CDR3 reads CASSYSGGFNDEQYF. The CDR3 nucleotides read TGTGCCAGCAGTTACTCAGGGGGCTTTAACGACGAGCAGTACTTC.

The V gene is TRBV28, the J gene TRBJ1-5; D remains unclear. The ends were cut back, 7 bases at V and 1 base at J, with 8 bases in the middle. The CDR3 contains 13 residues. Germline V gene sequence: CDR1 MDHEN, CDR2 SYDVKM. This chain's CDR3 is CASIEGSNQPQHF. The CDR3 nucleotides are TGTGCCAGCATTGAGGGAAGCAATCAGCCCCAGCATTTT.

J is TRBJ1-6 and V is TRBV9, with 8 nucleotides matching TRBD1. J lost 9 bases, V lost 0 bases, and 11 bases had no gene match. The CDR3 has 17 residues. From germline, CDR1 is SGDLS and CDR2 YYNGEE. The CDR3 DNA reads TGTGCCAGCAGCGTAGCTGGAGTGGTACAGGGGGGTTCACCCCTCCACTTT. It encodes CASSVAGVVQGGSPLHF.

The chain has TRBV11-2 and TRBJ2-3; D may be TRBD2 (6 bases). V was shortened by 4 bases and J by 1 base, with 9 bases between the two germline ends. Germline CDR1 and CDR2: SGHAT and FQNNGV. The CDR3 has 14 residues. The CDR3 loop is CASSYERGTDTQYF. CDR3 in DNA: TGTGCCAGCAGCTACGAGCGGGGCACAGATACGCAGTATTTT.

CDR3 DNA sequence: TGCGCCAGCAGCATTGACAGGGGGTACACCGGGGAGCTGTTTTTT. It yields the protein CASSIDRGYTGELFF. This sequence joins TRBV5-1 and TRBJ2-2; 9 bases align to TRBD1. V shed 4 bases and J 3 bases; nucleotides not matched to a gene: 4. Germline lookup yields CDR1 SGHRS and CDR2 YFSETQ. The CDR3 consists of 15 residues.

The chain couples TRBV28 to TRBJ1-1; D remains unclear. The germline V gene has CDR1 MDHEN and CDR2 SYDVKM. Trimming stripped 6 bases from V and 1 base from J, with 15 bases between. This CDR3 spans 15 amino acids. The CDR3 is CASSQRSSGNTEAFF. The CDR3 DNA sequence: TGTGCCAGCAGCCAGCGCTCTTCGGGGAACACTGAAGCTTTCTTT. The full variable domain, rest sourced from reference TRBV28 and TRBJ1-1, is DVKVTQSSRYLVKRTGEKVFLECVQDMDHENMFWYRQDPGLGLRLIYFSYDVKMKEKGDIPEGYSVSREKKERFSLILESASTNQTSMYLCASSQRSSGNTEAFFGQGTRLTVV.

This chain joins TRBV11-2 and TRBJ1-3, with D hard to call. CDR3 length: 16 residues. The germline V gene has CDR1 SGHAT and CDR2 FQNNGV. Trimming shortened V by 5 bases and J by 0 bases, and 14 bases separated the two germline ends. Written as DNA, the CDR3 is TGTGCCAGCAGCCTCCAACTTTCAAGCTCTGGAAACACCATATATTTT. Protein sequence: CASSLQLSSSGNTIYF.

This rearrangement joins TRBV28 to TRBJ2-7, with TRBD1 identical over 7 bases. The CDR3 runs 15 residues. Germline V CDR1 and CDR2: MDHEN, SYDVKM. V lost 6 bases, J lost 1 base, and 9 bases stayed unmatched. CDR3 loop: CASSPGTAPSYEQYF. Written as DNA, the CDR3 is TGTGCCAGCAGCCCCGGGACAGCCCCTTCCTACGAGCAGTACTTC.

The CDR3 DNA reads TGTGCCAGCAGTCCCGGGACAGGGAGCACTGAAGCTTTCTTT. This translates into CASSPGTGSTEAFF. The V and J genes are TRBV27 and TRBJ1-1, with 9 bases matching TRBD1. The V and J ends lost 5 bases and 4 bases, in that order; junction bases with no gene match: 5. Per the germline V gene, CDR1 is MNHEY and CDR2 is SMNVEV (reference sequence). The CDR3 has 14 amino acids.

This chain connects TRBV30 to TRBJ2-7; D is uncertain. CDR3 size: 12 residues. The germline CDR1 and CDR2 sequences are GTSNPN and SVGIG (reference sequence). Deletions cut 4 bases from V and 2 bases from J, with 9 bases between. The CDR3 reads CAWTNTAYEQYF. CDR3 in DNA: TGTGCCTGGACGAACACCGCCTACGAGCAGTACTTC.

V and J are TRBV4-3 and TRBJ2-1, with TRBD2 matching 9 bases. The germline CDR1 and CDR2 sequences are LGHNA and YSLEER. The J segment lost 6 bases and the V segment lost 0 bases, leaving 3 bases of the junction unmatched. CDR3 length equals 15 residues. The CDR3 region is CASSQEGTSTNEQFF. The CDR3 DNA is TGCGCCAGCAGCCAAGAGGGGACTAGCACCAATGAGCAGTTCTTC.

The chain employs TRBV7-2 and TRBJ1-2; D not resolved. V dropped 2 bases and J dropped 8 bases, with 9 bases sitting between them. This CDR3 spans 12 amino acids. Germline-derived CDR1 and CDR2 are SGHTA and FQGNSA. The CDR3: CASSLRGGGYTF. The CDR3 DNA sequence: TGTGCCAGCAGCTTACGGGGAGGGGGCTACACCTTC.

The gene calls are TRBV27 and TRBJ1-4; 9 bases match TRBD1. CDR3 length equals 14 residues. Unmatched junction bases numbered 13, after V lost 8 bases and J lost 12 bases. CDR1 is MNHEY and CDR2 is SMNVEV in the germline V gene (reference sequence). DNA of the CDR3: TGTGCCAGCGGGGGGTCGGGACAGGGAAGGGAACTGTTTTTT. It encodes CASGGSGQGRELFF.

The rearrangement joins TRBV28 to TRBJ2-7, with D maybe TRBD1 (7 bases). Germline loops: CDR1 MDHEN, CDR2 SYDVKM. This CDR3 spans 15 amino acids. V lost 5 bases, J lost 0 bases, and 14 bases lay in between. For the CDR3, the DNA is TGTGCCAGCAGTCCCCCAGGGGGGAGCTCCTACGAGCAGTACTTC. It encodes CASSPPGGSSYEQYF.

This rearrangement joins TRBV5-4 to TRBJ2-7, with 7 positions matching TRBD1. The CDR3 totals 15 residues. Germline CDR1 is SGHNT and CDR2 is YYREEE (reference sequence). With V trimmed by 4 bases and J by 0 bases, 7 bases remained unmatched. The DNA of the CDR3 is TGTGCCAGCAGCGAGGACAGGCCGAGCTCCTACGAGCAGTACTTC. It yields the protein CASSEDRPSSYEQYF.

The chain uses TRBV18 and TRBJ2-5, with 10 bases matching TRBD1. The CDR3 runs to 14 residues. With V trimmed by 3 bases and J by 5 bases, 3 bases remained unmatched. Germline V gives CDR1 KGHSH, CDR2 LQKENI. CDR3 sequence reads: CASSPPGQGETQYF. The CDR3 DNA follows: TGTGCCAGCTCACCTCCGGGACAGGGGGAGACCCAGTACTTC.

The chain couples TRBV7-9 to TRBJ1-4; maybe TRBD1 (5 bases). V shed 1 base and J shed 4 bases, with 13 bases lying between them. The CDR3 has 16 amino acids. Germline V gives CDR1 SEHNR, CDR2 FQNEAQ (reference sequence). CDR3 protein: CASSLGAGLINEKLFF. CDR3 in DNA: TGTGCCAGCAGCTTAGGAGCGGGGCTCATTAATGAAAAACTGTTTTTT.

The chain couples TRBV7-9 to TRBJ2-1; 13 nucleotides align to TRBD2. V lost 3 bases, J lost 6 bases, and 5 bases stayed unmatched. The CDR3 has 16 amino acids. Germline V gene sequence: CDR1 SEHNR, CDR2 FQNEAQ (reference sequence). The CDR3 nucleotides are TGTGCCAGCAGCTTGGTTACTAGCGGGAGGGGCAATGAGCAGTTCTTC. Translating gives CASSLVTSGRGNEQFF.

This clone was seen just once. V gene TRBV28 combines with J gene TRBJ2-7; 8 bases align to TRBD2. Germline CDR1 reads MDHEN; CDR2 reads SYDVKM. V dropped 6 bases and J dropped 4; count of bases not matched to a gene: 5. The CDR3 runs to 13 residues. This chain's CDR3 is CASSHGTSYEQYF. In nucleotides, the CDR3 is TGTGCCAGCAGCCACGGGACTAGTTACGAGCAGTACTTC.

The chain is built from TRBV21-1 and TRBJ2-7; TRBD1 was called by the table and not checked on the DNA. TRBV21-1 is deemed a pseudogene. The CDR3 totals 14 residues. Here the CDR3 DNA reads TGTGCCAGCAGCAAGAGGGACAGCTCCTACGAGCAGTACTTC. This encodes CASSKRDSSYEQYF.

V usage is TRBV28 and J usage is TRBJ1-2; no reliable D call. CDR3 length: 14 residues. The V end lost 10 bases, the J end lost 0 bases, and 15 bases lay between the germline ends. Germline V gives CDR1 MDHEN, CDR2 SYDVKM. Here the CDR3 reads CAIQVGWTNYGYTF. The CDR3 DNA sequence: TGTGCCATTCAGGTTGGCTGGACTAACTATGGCTACACCTTC.